The clone carrying this TCR beta chain was seen a single time. With random hexamers, reverse transcription was performed on roughly 0.45 to 1 ug of RNA. From the immunoSEQ multiplex PCR reads, TCRdb called clonotypes with MiXCR, one entry per CDR3 protein. The sample yields 210,000 or so distinct CDR3 sequences, 94% seen once. This specimen belongs to a study of CD8 T cells in Susac syndrome. CD8+ and CD4+ T cells were negatively isolated; TEMRA cells were FACS-enriched. In germline, CDR1 is SGHAT, CDR2 FQNNGV. This CDR3 is built from 15 residues. V dropped 0 bases and J dropped 5 bases, with 10 bases sitting between them.

The sequence was collected from a human donor with Susac syndrome. The sequencing input was CD4+ T cells from PBMCs. This chain links TRBV11-2 with TRBJ2-2; D is possibly TRBD2 (6 bases). As DNA, the CDR3 is TGTGCCAGCAGCTTAGACCTAGCGTTTACCGGGGAGCTGTTTTTT. Amino acid sequence: CASSLDLAFTGELFF.